The 8 T cell receptor beta chains given below trace back to one sample, sequenced in a study of T cell responses to AZD1222 COVID-19 vaccine. Measured with immunoSEQ multiplex PCR; TCRdb has only the in-frame clones, and not every one. The sample carries about 150,000 clones, 85% to 95% recorded once. The starting material was peripheral blood, obtained on day 0 of AZD1222 vaccination. The source of these receptors is an adult in good health.

The chain links TRBV12-3 or TRBV12-4 to TRBJ1-1, with 8 bases matching TRBD1. The CDR3 has 12 amino acids. V trimming: 5 bases; J trimming: 8 bases; junction bases outside the gene matches: 4. The CDR3 sequence: CASSTRQGEAFF. The CDR3 DNA is TGTGCCAGCAGTACCCGACAGGGGGAAGCTTTCTTT.

The chain recombines TRBV27 with TRBJ1-1; TRBD1 might be the D (6 bases). The CDR3 spans 15 residues. Germline lookup yields CDR1 MNHEY and CDR2 SMNVEV (reference sequence). Trimming left V 2 bases short and J 1 base short, with 11 bases between. CDR3 sequence (DNA): TGTGCCAGCAGTTTAGGGGACATCTCGAACACTGAAGCTTTCTTT. This sequence encodes CASSLGDISNTEAFF.

This clone has just a few counts. The rearrangement links TRBV7-2 to TRBJ1-5; D unresolved. V dropped 1 base and J dropped 3 bases, with 10 bases sitting between them. The germline V gene has CDR1 SGHTA and CDR2 FQGNSA. The CDR3 consists of 15 residues. The CDR3 is CASSLERFHNQPQHF. The CDR3 region has the DNA TGTGCCAGCAGCTTAGAGCGGTTCCACAATCAGCCCCAGCATTTT.

V usage is TRBV21-1 and J usage is TRBJ1-6; the table gives TRBD1 as D, unverified against the DNA. TRBV21-1 is recorded as a pseudogene. The CDR3 is 18 amino acids. The CDR3 nucleotides are TGTGCCAGCAGCAAACCGGCGGGACAGGGAGATGGGAATTCACCCCTCCACTTT. This codes for CASSKPAGQGDGNSPLHF.

This clone appeared once. The V gene is TRBV4-1, the J gene TRBJ2-1; no clear D. The V end was cut by 4 bases, the J end by 9 bases, with 7 bases between. The CDR3 covers 11 residues. CDR1 and CDR2 from the germline V gene are MGHRA and YSYEKL. CDR3 bases: TGCGCCAGCAGCCCTCTACGTGAGCAGTTCTTC. This codes for CASSPLREQFF.

CDR3 in DNA: TGTGCCAGCAGCGTAGTCGGTTACTATGTGGGCCTAGGGGAGCAGTTCTTC. It is translated as CASSVVGYYVGLGEQFF. This chain uses TRBV9 with TRBJ2-1; D remains unclear. V was clipped by 0 bases and J by 10 bases, with 23 bases between them. The CDR3 covers 17 residues. CDR1 and CDR2 (germline): SGDLS, YYNGEE.

This clone has a single count. In nucleotides, the CDR3 is TGTGCCAGCAGCCGAGTGTGGGCCCGCCACAATGAGCAGTTCTTC. It translates to CASSRVWARHNEQFF. The chain recombines TRBV7-9 with TRBJ2-1; D gene uncertain. The CDR3 extends over 15 amino acids. The germline gives CDR1 SEHNR, CDR2 FQNEAQ (reference sequence). The germline V and J ends were trimmed by 5 bases and 5 bases, with 16 bases remaining between them.

The chain links TRBV10-3 to TRBJ1-1; TRBD1 aligns across 9 bases. The CDR3 covers 15 residues. The junction had 9 bases not matched to a gene; V was cut back by 4 bases and J by 6 bases. The V gene's germline CDR1 is ENHRY and CDR2 SYGVKD. The CDR3 is CAISGYRGRHPEAFF. The CDR3 DNA sequence: TGTGCCATCAGTGGGTACAGGGGGCGACATCCTGAAGCTTTCTTT.